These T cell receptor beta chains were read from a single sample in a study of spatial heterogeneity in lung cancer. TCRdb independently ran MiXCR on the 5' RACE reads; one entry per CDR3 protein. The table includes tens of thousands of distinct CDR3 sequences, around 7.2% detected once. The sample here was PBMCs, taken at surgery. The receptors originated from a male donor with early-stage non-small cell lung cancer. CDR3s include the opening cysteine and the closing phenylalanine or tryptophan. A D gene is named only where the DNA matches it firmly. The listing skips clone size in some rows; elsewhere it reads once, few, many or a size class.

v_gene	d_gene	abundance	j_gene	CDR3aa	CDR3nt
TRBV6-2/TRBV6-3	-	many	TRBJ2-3	CASSSSGSTDTQYF	TGTGCCAGCAGTTCGAGCGGAAGCACAGATACGCAGTATTTT
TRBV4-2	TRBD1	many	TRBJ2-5	CASSQGTTGQETQYF	TGTGCCAGCAGCCAAGGAACGACAGGGCAGGAGACCCAGTACTTC
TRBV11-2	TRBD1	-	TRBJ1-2	CASSPTLQGIYTF	TGTGCCAGCAGCCCAACACTACAGGGGATATACACCTTC
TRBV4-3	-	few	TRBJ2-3	CASSQVPAGVSTDTQYF	TGCGCCAGCAGCCAAGTCCCGGCAGGAGTGAGCACAGATACGCAGTATTTT
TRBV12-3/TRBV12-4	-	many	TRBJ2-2	CASSLDPRDPSLPGELFF	TGTGCCAGCAGTTTAGACCCCCGGGACCCATCCCTTCCCGGGGAGCTGTTTTTT
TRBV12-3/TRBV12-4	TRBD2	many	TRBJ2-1	CASSLLAGRNEQFF	TGTGCCAGCAGTTTACTAGCGGGGAGAAATGAGCAGTTCTTC
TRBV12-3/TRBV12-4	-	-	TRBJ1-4	CASSFGGSGEKLFF	TGTGCCAGCAGTTTTGGGGGGTCTGGTGAAAAACTGTTTTTT
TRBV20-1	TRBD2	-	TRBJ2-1	CSAPLAGAPNEQFF	TGCAGTGCTCCCCTAGCGGGAGCTCCCAATGAGCAGTTCTTC
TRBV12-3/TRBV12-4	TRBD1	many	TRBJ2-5	CASSLWTGQETQYF	TGTGCCAGCAGTTTATGGACAGGGCAAGAGACCCAGTACTTC
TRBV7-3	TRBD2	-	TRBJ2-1	CASSLRGPSGSYNEQFF	TGTGCCAGCAGCTTAAGGGGCCCTAGCGGGTCCTATAATGAGCAGTTCTTC
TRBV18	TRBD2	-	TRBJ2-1	CASSPPGTSGSREQFF	TGTGCCAGCTCACCACCCGGGACTAGCGGGAGTCGCGAGCAGTTCTTC
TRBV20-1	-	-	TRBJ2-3	CSASGAENTDTQYF	TGCAGTGCTAGTGGAGCGGAAAACACAGATACGCAGTATTTT
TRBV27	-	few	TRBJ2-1	CASSFKREQFF	TGTGCCAGCAGTTTCAAGCGGGAGCAGTTCTTC
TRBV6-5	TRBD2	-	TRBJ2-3	CSSSFNPGGGTQYF	TGTTCCAGCAGTTTTAATCCGGGCGGGGGTACGCAGTATTTT
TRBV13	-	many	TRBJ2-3	CASRPIEGSSTDTQYF	TGTGCCAGCAGACCAATAGAGGGATCTAGCACAGATACGCAGTATTTT
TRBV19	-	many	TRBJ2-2	CASSRTANTGELFF	TGTGCCAGTAGTCGGACAGCTAACACCGGGGAGCTGTTTTTT
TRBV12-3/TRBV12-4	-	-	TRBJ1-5	CASSLESPGFSQPQHF	TGTGCCAGCAGTTTAGAATCTCCCGGGTTTAGTCAGCCCCAGCATTTT
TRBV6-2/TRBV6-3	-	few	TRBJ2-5	CASSYSRGSQETQYF	TGTGCCAGCAGTTACTCGAGGGGCAGCCAAGAGACCCAGTACTTC
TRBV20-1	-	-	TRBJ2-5	CSATYQETQYF	TGCAGTGCTACCTACCAAGAGACCCAGTACTTC
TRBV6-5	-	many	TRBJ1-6	CASSYSEQATLHF	TGTGCCAGCAGTTACTCGGAACAAGCAACCCTCCACTTT
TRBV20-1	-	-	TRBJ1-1	CSARGSMNTEAFF	TGCAGTGCTAGGGGATCTATGAACACTGAAGCTTTCTTT
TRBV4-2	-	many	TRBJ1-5	CASSQVDGSNQPQHF	TGTGCCAGCAGCCAAGTGGACGGAAGCAATCAGCCCCAGCATTTT